The 26 T cell receptor beta chains listed next were all sequenced from one sample in a study of early T cells in non-severe SARS-CoV-2 infection. Using its own MiXCR run on the 5' RACE reads, TCRdb lists one record per CDR3 protein. The table shows some 80,000 distinct CDR3 sequences, with 9.5% to 15% occurring only once. The sample here was whole blood, taken at baseline. Receptors were obtained from an adult who was a healthcare worker with PCR-confirmed SARS-CoV-2 infection or an uninfected control (not recorded which). The donor label of this sample is uncertain.

In this sample, this clonotype turned up a few times. The CDR3 reads CASSPRFRRQETQYF. The CDR3 DNA follows: TGTGCCAGCAGCCCGAGGTTTCGACGCCAAGAGACCCAGTACTTC. The V call is TRBV7-6, the J call TRBJ2-5; D not resolved. There are 15 residues in the CDR3. The V and J ends lost 5 bases and 1 base respectively, with 14 bases between them. From germline, CDR1 is SGHVS and CDR2 FNYEAQ.

This chain joins TRBV9 and TRBJ1-6; D is unclear. The CDR3 length is 15 residues. Trimming cost V 6 bases and J 1 base, with 11 bases left between them. Per the germline V gene, CDR1 is SGDLS and CDR2 is YYNGEE. The CDR3 DNA follows: TGTGCCAGCACCGAGTACGGATCCTATAATTCACCCCTCCACTTT. It codes for CASTEYGSYNSPLHF.

This clonotype was observed many times. The CDR3 region has the DNA TGTGCCAGCAGCTTAGATAACGGGGGCCACCGGGATACGCAGTATTTT. It specifies CASSLDNGGHRDTQYF. The chain couples TRBV7-2 to TRBJ2-3; tentatively, D is TRBD1 or TRBD2 (6 bases each). This CDR3 comprises 16 residues. Between the trimmed V and J ends, which lost 1 base and 6 bases, there was a span of 17 bases. Germline V CDR1 and CDR2: SGHTA, FQGNSA.

This clonotype was recorded many times. This chain joins TRBV25-1 and TRBJ1-2; possibly TRBD1 for D (5 bases). There are 13 residues in the CDR3. Between the trimmed V and J ends, which lost 5 bases and 1 base, there was a span of 8 bases. Germline CDR1 and CDR2: MGHDK and SYGVNS. The CDR3 region is CASSPRVNYGYTF. DNA of the CDR3: TGTGCCAGCAGTCCCAGGGTTAACTATGGCTACACCTTC.

The J gene is TRBJ2-5, the V gene TRBV7-3; the match to TRBD1 covers 8 bases. Germline CDR1 SGHTA, CDR2 FQGTGA. With 5 bases clipped from V and 4 bases from J, the junction kept 3 bases outside the gene matches. The CDR3 is 13 amino acids. The CDR3 region is CASSQTGGETQYF. The DNA for the CDR3 is TGTGCCAGCAGCCAAACAGGGGGAGAGACCCAGTACTTC. The variable domain in full, with the rest retrieved from reference TRBV7-3 and TRBJ2-5, is GAGVSQTPSNKVTEKGKYVELRCDPISGHTALYWYRQSLGQGPEFLIYFQGTGAADDSGLPNDRFFAVRPEGSVSTLKIQRTERGDSAVYLCASSQTGGETQYFGPGTRLLVL.

The CDR3 DNA reads as TGTGCCAGCAACGGGGACTCGAGCACAGATACGCAGTATTTT. This codes for CASNGDSSTDTQYF. V gene TRBV2 combines with J gene TRBJ2-3; D is possibly TRBD2 (6 bases). V was cut by 7 bases and J by 0 bases, with 11 bases left in between. The CDR3 extends over 14 amino acids. In germline, CDR1 is SNHLY, CDR2 FYNNEI.

A few counts support this clonotype. The J gene is TRBJ2-1, the V gene TRBV19; D perhaps matches TRBD2 (6 bases). The germline V and J ends were trimmed by 3 bases and 9 bases, with 12 bases remaining between them. CDR1 is LNHDA and CDR2 is SQIVND in the germline V gene (reference sequence). There are 13 residues in the CDR3. CDR3 sequence: CASSIPPGGEQFF. DNA for the CDR3: TGTGCCAGTAGTATCCCCCCCGGGGGTGAGCAGTTCTTC. Full variable domain (missing parts from reference TRBV19 and TRBJ2-1): DGGITQSPKYLFRKEGQNVTLSCEQNLNHDAMYWYRQDPGQGLRLIYYSQIVNDFQKGDIAEGYSVSREKKESFPLTVTSAQKNPTAFYLCASSIPPGGEQFFGPGTRLTVL.

This clonotype was picked up many times. The rearrangement links TRBV27 to TRBJ2-5; D not resolved. Germline V gene sequence: CDR1 MNHEY, CDR2 SMNVEV (reference sequence). The CDR3 is 15 amino acids. Trimming stripped 0 bases from V and 4 bases from J, with 12 bases between. CDR3 residues: CASSLSGVLGETQYF. The CDR3 DNA reads as TGTGCCAGCAGTTTATCTGGGGTCCTGGGAGAGACCCAGTACTTC.

V and J are TRBV18 and TRBJ2-2, with 7 bases aligning to TRBD2. V shed 2 bases and J 0 bases; nucleotides not matched to a gene: 0. The germline CDR1 and CDR2 sequences are KGHSH and LQKENI. The CDR3 extends over 15 amino acids. The CDR3 nucleotides are TGTGCCAGCTCACCAGGACTAGCGAACACCGGGGAGCTGTTTTTT. This translates into CASSPGLANTGELFF.

At least ten counts were recorded for this clonotype. The J gene is TRBJ2-1, the V gene TRBV7-3; 13 bases match TRBD2. CDR3 length: 17 amino acids. With 5 bases clipped from V and 2 bases from J, the junction kept 6 bases outside the gene matches. Looked up from germline, CDR1 is SGHTA and CDR2 is FQGTGA. The CDR3 loop is CASSLRTSGSAYNEQFF. The CDR3 DNA follows: TGTGCCAGCAGCCTTCGGACTAGCGGGAGTGCCTACAATGAGCAGTTCTTC.

The chain employs TRBV12-3 or TRBV12-4 and TRBJ2-1; D unclear. The ends were cut back, 1 base at V and 10 bases at J, with 8 bases in the middle. The CDR3 is made up of 12 amino acids. The CDR3 reads CASSLVLREQFF. The CDR3 DNA is TGTGCCAGCAGTTTAGTCCTACGGGAGCAGTTCTTC.

The rearrangement joins TRBV5-1 to TRBJ1-1; D is ambiguous. Germline V CDR1 and CDR2: SGHRS, YFSETQ. The V end was cut by 6 bases, the J end by 5 bases, with 14 bases between. The CDR3 sequence is 13 residues long. The CDR3 protein is CASKSGVETEAFF. The DNA of the CDR3 is TGCGCCAGCAAGTCCGGGGTGGAGACTGAAGCTTTCTTT.

This chain connects TRBV7-9 to TRBJ2-5; no clear D. The CDR3 runs 14 residues. Germline loops: CDR1 SEHNR, CDR2 FQNEAQ (reference sequence). V was shortened by 5 bases and J by 4 bases, with 14 bases between the two germline ends. The CDR3 nucleotides are TGTGCCAGCAGCCGGTGGGTGGGCTCAGAGACCCAGTACTTC. This gives the protein CASSRWVGSETQYF.

The chain couples TRBV4-3 to TRBJ1-6, with D unclear. The CDR3 length is 19 residues. Germline CDR1 reads LGHNA; CDR2 reads YSLEER. V was cut by 1 base and J by 0 bases, with 16 bases left in between. The CDR3 DNA follows: TGCGCCAGCAGCCAAGCTCCCCTTGGTCGCAGCTCCTATAATTCACCCCTCCACTTT. It specifies CASSQAPLGRSSYNSPLHF.

This clonotype appeared many times. The chain uses TRBV5-1 and TRBJ1-1, with D unresolved. The V end lost 0 bases, the J end lost 12 bases, and 12 bases lay between the germline ends. The CDR3 is made up of 12 amino acids. Germline V gene data show CDR1 as SGHRS and CDR2 as YFSETQ. The CDR3 here is CASSLAGVGTFF. CDR3 coding DNA: TGCGCCAGCAGCTTGGCCGGAGTAGGAACTTTCTTT.

The gene calls are TRBV7-7 and TRBJ2-2; D not resolved. The length of the CDR3 is 14 residues. With 6 bases removed from V and 3 bases from J, the gap between germline ends came to 11 bases. Germline values: CDR1 SSHAT, CDR2 FNYEAQ (reference sequence). The CDR3 region is CASRPGSDTGELFF. In nucleotides, the CDR3 is TGTGCCAGCAGACCCGGGTCCGACACCGGGGAGCTGTTTTTT.

This clonotype has at least ten counts. V gene TRBV5-1 combines with J gene TRBJ2-5; D gene ambiguous. Germline V gene sequence: CDR1 SGHRS, CDR2 YFSETQ. The CDR3 runs to 13 residues. Trimming cost V 0 bases and J 2 bases, with 5 bases left between them. CDR3 loop: CASSLAVQETQYF. DNA for the CDR3: TGCGCCAGCAGCTTGGCGGTTCAAGAGACCCAGTACTTC.

The V and J genes are TRBV29-1 and TRBJ2-7; possible D gene TRBD1, 9 bases. CDR1 and CDR2 from the germline V gene are SQVTM and ANQGSEA. Between the trimmed V and J ends, which lost 6 bases and 3 bases, there was a span of 18 bases. This CDR3 contains 14 residues. The CDR3 here is CSVREGQGLYEQYF. The DNA of the CDR3 is TGCAGCGTCCGGGAGGGACAGGGACTCTACGAGCAGTACTTC.

In this sample, this clonotype turned up many times. The chain joins TRBV3-1 to TRBJ1-2, with 10 bases identical to TRBD1. This CDR3 has 16 amino acids. Germline CDR1 LGHDT, CDR2 YNNKEL (reference sequence). Losses at the gene ends were 2 bases for V and 4 bases for J; bases not matched to a gene: 7. As DNA, the CDR3 is TGTGCCAGCAGCCAACGTGGGGACAGGGGATTCTATGGCTACACCTTC. This translates into CASSQRGDRGFYGYTF.

This clonotype occurred many times. V and J are TRBV20-1 and TRBJ1-1; D gene ambiguous. V lost 1 base to trimming and J lost 3 bases, with 18 bases between them. Looked up from germline, CDR1 is DFQATT and CDR2 is SNEGSKA (reference sequence). This CDR3 is built from 16 residues. The CDR3 region has the DNA TGCAGTGCTAGAGCGATCCTCTTTCTGGGAGACACTGAAGCTTTCTTT. This sequence encodes CSARAILFLGDTEAFF.

The chain is built from TRBV6-6 and TRBJ2-7, with D perhaps matching TRBD2 (5 bases). Deletions cut 5 bases from V and 6 bases from J, with 14 bases between. CDR3 length: 13 amino acids. Germline CDR1 reads MNHNY; CDR2 reads SVGAGI (reference sequence). This chain's CDR3 is CASSTTRFGEQYF. The CDR3 DNA is TGTGCCAGCAGTACTACTAGGTTTGGCGAGCAGTACTTC.

This rearrangement joins TRBV14 to TRBJ2-2, with a tentative D call TRBD1 (6 bases). V lost 4 bases, J lost 2 bases, and 17 bases lay in between. Germline CDR1 is SGHDN and CDR2 is FVKESK. CDR3 length: 17 amino acids. In DNA form, the CDR3 reads TGTGCCAGCAGCCGATACCCGGCAGGGGTAAACACCGGGGAGCTGTTTTTT. It codes for CASSRYPAGVNTGELFF.

This clonotype was detected ten times or more. The rearrangement joins TRBV19 to TRBJ2-1; tentative D call: TRBD2 (6 bases). The CDR3 is made up of 15 amino acids. Germline V lookup: CDR1 LNHDA, CDR2 SQIVND (reference sequence). Trimming left V 4 bases short and J 6 bases short, with 16 bases between. The CDR3 sequence is CASSSPGAARNEQFF. The CDR3 DNA is TGTGCCAGTAGTAGCCCGGGAGCGGCTCGCAATGAGCAGTTCTTC.

This clonotype was found a few times. The V gene is TRBV12-3 or TRBV12-4, the J gene TRBJ1-2; possibly TRBD1 for D (5 bases). The CDR3 has 13 amino acids. The V and J ends lost 0 bases and 8 bases respectively, with 10 bases between them. DNA of the CDR3: TGTGCCAGCAGTTTAGCGGGGCTCGGGGGCTACACCTTC. Amino acids: CASSLAGLGGYTF.

V is TRBV6-6 and J is TRBJ2-5; perhaps TRBD1 as D (5 bases). This CDR3 has 16 residues. Trimming removed 0 bases at V and 5 bases at J, with 16 bases between. The V gene's germline CDR1 is MNHNY and CDR2 SVGAGI (reference sequence). This CDR3 is CASSYSTRQGTETQYF. The CDR3 DNA reads as TGTGCCAGCAGTTACTCGACGAGGCAGGGCACGGAGACCCAGTACTTC.

The sample holds a few counts of this clonotype. The V call is TRBV29-1, the J call TRBJ2-3, with D unresolved. CDR3 size: 15 residues. Germline-derived CDR1 and CDR2 are SQVTM and ANQGSEA. The V end was cut by 4 bases, the J end by 0 bases, with 14 bases between. The CDR3 loop reads CSVASSGRSTDTQYF. Here the CDR3 DNA reads TGCAGCGTTGCCTCCTCGGGTCGTAGCACAGATACGCAGTATTTT.